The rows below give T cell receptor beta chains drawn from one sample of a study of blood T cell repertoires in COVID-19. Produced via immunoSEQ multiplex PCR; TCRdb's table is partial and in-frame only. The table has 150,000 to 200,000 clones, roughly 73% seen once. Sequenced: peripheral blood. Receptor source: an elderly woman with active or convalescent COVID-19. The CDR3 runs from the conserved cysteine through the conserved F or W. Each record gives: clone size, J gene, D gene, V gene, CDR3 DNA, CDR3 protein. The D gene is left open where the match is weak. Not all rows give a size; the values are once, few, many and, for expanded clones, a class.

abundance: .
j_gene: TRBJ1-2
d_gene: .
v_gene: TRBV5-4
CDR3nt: TGTGCCAGCAGCTTGATCGGGGGTGGCTACACCTTC
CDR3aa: CASSLIGGGYTF

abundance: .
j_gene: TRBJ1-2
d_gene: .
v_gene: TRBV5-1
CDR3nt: TGCGCCAGCAGCCTCGTCCCAGGGGACTATGGCTACACCTTC
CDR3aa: CASSLVPGDYGYTF

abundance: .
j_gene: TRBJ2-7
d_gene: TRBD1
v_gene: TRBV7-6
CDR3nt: TGTGCCAGCAGCCCGAGGGACAGGGGGGTCAACGAGCAGTACTTC
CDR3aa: CASSPRDRGVNEQYF

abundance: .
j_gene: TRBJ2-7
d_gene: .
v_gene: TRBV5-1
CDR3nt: TGCGCCAGCAGCTTCAGTTCAGGGGTCAGCTCCTACGAGCAGTACTTC
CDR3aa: CASSFSSGVSSYEQYF

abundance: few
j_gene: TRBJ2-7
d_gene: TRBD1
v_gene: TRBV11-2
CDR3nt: TGTGCCAGCAGCTTAGAGCCGGGACAGGGGTCGAAGTACTTC
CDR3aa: CASSLEPGQGSKYF

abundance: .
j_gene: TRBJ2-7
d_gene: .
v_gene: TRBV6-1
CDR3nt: TGTGCCAGCAGTGCCCTACTAGGAGCGACGGCATCCTACGAGCAGTACTTC
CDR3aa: CASSALLGATASYEQYF

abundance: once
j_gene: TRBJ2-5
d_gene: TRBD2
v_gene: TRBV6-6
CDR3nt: TGTGCCAGCAGTCCCATCGGTAGCGGGGGGCCTAGGGAAGAGACCCAGTACTTC
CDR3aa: CASSPIGSGGPREETQYF

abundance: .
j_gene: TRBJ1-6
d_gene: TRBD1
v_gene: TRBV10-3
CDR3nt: TGTGCCATCAGTGTGAGACAGGGGGATCCCCTCCACTTT
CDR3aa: CAISVRQGDPLHF

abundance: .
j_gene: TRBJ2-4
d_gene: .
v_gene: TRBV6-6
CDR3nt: TGTGCCAGCAGTTACGGGCATCTAGCCAAAAACATTCAGTACTTC
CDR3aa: CASSYGHLAKNIQYF

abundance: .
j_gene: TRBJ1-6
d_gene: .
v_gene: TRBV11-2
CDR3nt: TGTGCCAGCAGCTTAGGGCAGGGGCCATCTTATAATTCACCCCTCCACTTT
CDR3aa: CASSLGQGPSYNSPLHF

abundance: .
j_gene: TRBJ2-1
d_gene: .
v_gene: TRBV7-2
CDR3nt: TGTGCCAGCAGTATCGATGGAGGGATTCCCCGGGAGCAGTTCTTC
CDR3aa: CASSIDGGIPREQFF

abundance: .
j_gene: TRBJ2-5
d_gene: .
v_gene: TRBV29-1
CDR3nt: TGCAGCGTTGCACAGGGCGGGTACCAAGAGACCCAGTACTTC
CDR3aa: CSVAQGGYQETQYF

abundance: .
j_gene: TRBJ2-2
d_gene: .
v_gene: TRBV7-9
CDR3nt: TGTGCCAGCAGCTTAGACTACTCCACCGGGGAGCTGTTTTTT
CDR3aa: CASSLDYSTGELFF

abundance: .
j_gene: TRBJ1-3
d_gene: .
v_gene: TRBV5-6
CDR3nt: TGTGCCAGCAGCTCCCTTCGTACGAGGAGCTCTGGAAACACCATATATTTT
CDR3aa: CASSSLRTRSSGNTIYF

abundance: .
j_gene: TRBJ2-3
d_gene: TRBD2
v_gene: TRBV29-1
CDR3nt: TGCAGCGTTGATACTAGCGGGGGGCTCACAGATACGCAGTATTTT
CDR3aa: CSVDTSGGLTDTQYF

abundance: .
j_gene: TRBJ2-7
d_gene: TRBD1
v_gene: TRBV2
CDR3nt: TGTGCCAGCAGTGAAGGGTCAGGGGGCGAAATAATCGAGCAGTACTTC
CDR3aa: CASSEGSGGEIIEQYF

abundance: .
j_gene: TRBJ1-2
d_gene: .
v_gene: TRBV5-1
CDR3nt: TGCGCCAGCAGCTACATGGACACCTATGGCTACACCTTC
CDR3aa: CASSYMDTYGYTF

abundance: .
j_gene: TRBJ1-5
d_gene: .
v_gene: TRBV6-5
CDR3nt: TGTGCCAGCAGTTTTTATGAGGGTCAGCCCCAGCATTTT
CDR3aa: CASSFYEGQPQHF

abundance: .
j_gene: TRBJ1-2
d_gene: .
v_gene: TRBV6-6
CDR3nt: TGTGCCAGCAGTTACTCGTCGGGGAATGGCTACACCTTC
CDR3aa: CASSYSSGNGYTF

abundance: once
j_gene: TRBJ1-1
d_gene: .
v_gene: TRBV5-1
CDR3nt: TGCGCCAGCAGCTTGGACAGGGCCGGCACTGAAGCTTTCTTT
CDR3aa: CASSLDRAGTEAFF

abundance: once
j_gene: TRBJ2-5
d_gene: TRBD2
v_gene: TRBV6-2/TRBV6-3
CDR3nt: TGTGCCAGCAGTTTGAATAGAGCGGGGGAGACCCAGTACTTC
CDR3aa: CASSLNRAGETQYF

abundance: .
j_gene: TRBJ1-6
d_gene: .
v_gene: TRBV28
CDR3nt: TGTGCCAGCAGTCCGACCGTGCTCGGGGGTTCACCCCTCCACTTT
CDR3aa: CASSPTVLGGSPLHF

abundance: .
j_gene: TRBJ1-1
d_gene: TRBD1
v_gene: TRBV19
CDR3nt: TGTGCCAGTAGTTCTCCCTATGAGGGGTGGACAGGGATGAACACTGAAGCTTTCTTT
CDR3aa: CASSSPYEGWTGMNTEAFF

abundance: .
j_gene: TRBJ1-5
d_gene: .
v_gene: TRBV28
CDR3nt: TGTGCCAGCAGTTCGGCAGGGAGGACGGGCAATCAGCCCCAGCATTTT
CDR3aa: CASSSAGRTGNQPQHF

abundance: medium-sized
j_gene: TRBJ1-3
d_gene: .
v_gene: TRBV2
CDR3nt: TGTGCCAGCAGTGTTGTAAGAGAAAACACCATATATTTT
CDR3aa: CASSVVRENTIYF

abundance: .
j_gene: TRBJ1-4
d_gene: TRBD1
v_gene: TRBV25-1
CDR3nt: TGTGCCAGCGGGGACAGGGGTAATGAAAAACTGTTTTTT
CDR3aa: CASGDRGNEKLFF

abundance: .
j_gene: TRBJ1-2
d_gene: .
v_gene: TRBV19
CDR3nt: TGTGCCAGTAGTGACTCTTTGTACCCCTATGGCTACACCTTC
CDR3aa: CASSDSLYPYGYTF

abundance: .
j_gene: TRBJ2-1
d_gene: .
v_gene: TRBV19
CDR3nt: TGTGCCAGCAATGAGGGAAGCTCCTACAATGAGCAGTTCTTC
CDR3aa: CASNEGSSYNEQFF

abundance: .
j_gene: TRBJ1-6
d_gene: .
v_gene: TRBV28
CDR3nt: TGTGCCAGCAGCCCACAGGGAACCTATAATTCACCCCTCCACTTT
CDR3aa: CASSPQGTYNSPLHF

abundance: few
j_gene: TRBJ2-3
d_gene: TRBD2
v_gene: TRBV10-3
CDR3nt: TGTGCCATCAGTGATGGCGGGGGGGCAGATACGCAGTATTTT
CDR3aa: CAISDGGGADTQYF

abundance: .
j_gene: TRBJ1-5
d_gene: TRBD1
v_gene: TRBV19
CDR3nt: TGTGCCAGTAGGTCGGACAGGGCACAGCCCCAGCATTTT
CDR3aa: CASRSDRAQPQHF

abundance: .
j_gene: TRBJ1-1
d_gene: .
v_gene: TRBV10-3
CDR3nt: TGTGCCATCAGTGAAGGGGCGCACACTGAAGCTTTCTTT
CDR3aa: CAISEGAHTEAFF

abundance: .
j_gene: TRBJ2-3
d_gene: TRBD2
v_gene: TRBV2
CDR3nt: TGTGCCAGCAGTGAAGGGCTAGCGGGGGGGACAGATACGCAGTATTTT
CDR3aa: CASSEGLAGGTDTQYF

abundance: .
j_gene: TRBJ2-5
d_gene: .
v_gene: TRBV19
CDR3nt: TGTGCCAGTAGCGGGGAAAAGACCCAGTACTTC
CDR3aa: CASSGEKTQYF

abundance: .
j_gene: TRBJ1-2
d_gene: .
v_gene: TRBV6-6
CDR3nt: TGTGCCAGCAGTTACGATGGTTGGGGGCACTATGGCTACACCTTC
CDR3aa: CASSYDGWGHYGYTF

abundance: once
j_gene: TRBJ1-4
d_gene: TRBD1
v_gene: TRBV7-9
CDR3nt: TGTGCCAGCAGCTCGGACAGGGGGTTTGAAAAACTGTTTTTT
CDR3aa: CASSSDRGFEKLFF

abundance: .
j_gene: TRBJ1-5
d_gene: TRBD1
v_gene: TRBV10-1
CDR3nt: TGCGCCAGCGGAGATGGACAGGGCAATCAGCCCCAGCATTTT
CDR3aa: CASGDGQGNQPQHF

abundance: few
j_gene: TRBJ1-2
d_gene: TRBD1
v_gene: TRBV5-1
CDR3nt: TGCGCCAGCAGCTTATTGACAGGGGAGTTGGAGGGCTACACCTTC
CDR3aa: CASSLLTGELEGYTF

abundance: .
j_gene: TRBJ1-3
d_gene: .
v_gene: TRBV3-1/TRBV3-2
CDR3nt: TGTGCCAGCACCTCGGCTGGAAACACCATATATTTT
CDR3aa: CASTSAGNTIYF

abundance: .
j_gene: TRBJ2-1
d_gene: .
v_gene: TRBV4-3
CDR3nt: TGCGCCAGCAGCCAAGATGTTCCCAGGTCAATCTCCTACAATGAGCAGTTCTTC
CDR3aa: CASSQDVPRSISYNEQFF

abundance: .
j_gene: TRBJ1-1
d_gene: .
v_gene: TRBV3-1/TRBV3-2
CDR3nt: TGTGCCAGCAGCCCATCGGGTGGGGCCACTGAAGCTTTCTTT
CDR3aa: CASSPSGGATEAFF

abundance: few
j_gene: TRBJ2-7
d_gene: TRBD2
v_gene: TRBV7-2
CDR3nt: TGTGCCAGCAGCTTATCTCTGGCGGGGGGGCTCGAGCAGTACTTC
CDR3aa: CASSLSLAGGLEQYF

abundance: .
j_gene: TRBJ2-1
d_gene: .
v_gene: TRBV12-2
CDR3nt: TGTGCAAGTCGCTTTGGGCGGGGGGGCCCGTATGAGCAGTTCTTC
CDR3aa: CASRFGRGGPYEQFF

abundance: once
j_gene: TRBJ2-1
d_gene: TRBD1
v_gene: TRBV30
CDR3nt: TGTGCCTGGAGTTCAACGCAGGGGGCTCACTACAATGAGCAGTTCTTC
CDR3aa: CAWSSTQGAHYNEQFF

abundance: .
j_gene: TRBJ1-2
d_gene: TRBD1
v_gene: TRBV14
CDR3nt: TGTGCCAGCAGCCAGTATGGGACAGGTGGCGGCTACACCTTC
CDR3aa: CASSQYGTGGGYTF

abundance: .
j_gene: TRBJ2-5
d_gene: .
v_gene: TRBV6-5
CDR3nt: TGTGCCAGCAAACGGAGGGGGGGCGGCGGGGAGACCCAGTACTTC
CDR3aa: CASKRRGGGGETQYF